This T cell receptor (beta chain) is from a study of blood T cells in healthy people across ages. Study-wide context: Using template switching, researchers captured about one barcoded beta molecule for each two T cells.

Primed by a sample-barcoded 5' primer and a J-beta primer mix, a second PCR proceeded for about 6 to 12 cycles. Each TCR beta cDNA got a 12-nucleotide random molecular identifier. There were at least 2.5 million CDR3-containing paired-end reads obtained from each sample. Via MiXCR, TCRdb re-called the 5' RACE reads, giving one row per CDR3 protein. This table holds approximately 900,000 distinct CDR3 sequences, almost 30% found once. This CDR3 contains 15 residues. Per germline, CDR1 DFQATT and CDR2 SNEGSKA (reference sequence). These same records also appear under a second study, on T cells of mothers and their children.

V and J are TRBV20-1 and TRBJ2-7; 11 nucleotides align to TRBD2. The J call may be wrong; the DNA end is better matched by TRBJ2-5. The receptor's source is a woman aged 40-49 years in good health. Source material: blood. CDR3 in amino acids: CSASLAGGEDETQYF. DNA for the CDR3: TGCAGTGCTAGCCTAGCGGGGGGTGAAGACGAGACCCAGTACTTC.